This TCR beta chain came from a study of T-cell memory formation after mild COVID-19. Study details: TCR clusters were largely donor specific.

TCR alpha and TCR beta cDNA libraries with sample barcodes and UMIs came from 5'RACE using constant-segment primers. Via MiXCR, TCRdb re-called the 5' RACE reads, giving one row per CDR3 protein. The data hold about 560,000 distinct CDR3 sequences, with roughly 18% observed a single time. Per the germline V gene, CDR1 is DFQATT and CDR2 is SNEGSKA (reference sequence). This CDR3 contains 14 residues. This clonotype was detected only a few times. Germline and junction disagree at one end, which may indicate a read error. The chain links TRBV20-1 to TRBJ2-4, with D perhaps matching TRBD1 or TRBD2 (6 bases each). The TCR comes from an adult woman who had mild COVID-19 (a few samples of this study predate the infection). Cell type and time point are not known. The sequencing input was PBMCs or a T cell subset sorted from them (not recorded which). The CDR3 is CSARHPGATNIQYF. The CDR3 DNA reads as TGCAGTGCTAGACACCCGGGGGCCACAAACATTCAGTACTTC.